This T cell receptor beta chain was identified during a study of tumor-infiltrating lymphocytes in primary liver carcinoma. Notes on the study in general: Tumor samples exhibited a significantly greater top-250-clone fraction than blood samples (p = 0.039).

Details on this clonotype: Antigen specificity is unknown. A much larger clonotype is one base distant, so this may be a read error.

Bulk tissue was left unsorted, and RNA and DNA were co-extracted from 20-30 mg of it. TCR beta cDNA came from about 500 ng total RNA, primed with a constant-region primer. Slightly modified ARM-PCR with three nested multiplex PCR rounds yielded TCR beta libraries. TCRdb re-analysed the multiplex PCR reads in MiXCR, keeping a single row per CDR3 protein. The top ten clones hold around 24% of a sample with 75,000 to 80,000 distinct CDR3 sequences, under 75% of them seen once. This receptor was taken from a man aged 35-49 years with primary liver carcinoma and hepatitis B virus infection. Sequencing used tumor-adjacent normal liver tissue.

CDR3: CATSDPETGNIIYF. The CDR3 DNA sequence: TGTGCCACCAGTGATCCAGAAACTGGAAACATCATATATTTT. The chain recombines TRBV24-1 with TRBJ1-3; D not certain. Per germline, CDR1 KGHDR and CDR2 SFDVKD. The CDR3 spans 14 residues.